This T cell receptor beta chain was found in a study of T cells in Graves' hyperthyroidism and ophthalmopathy. Regarding the study as a whole: Expanded thyroid clonotypes (above 0.001) were mostly also found in blood.

The CDR3 totals 12 residues. Looked up from germline, CDR1 is SNHLY and CDR2 is FYNNEI. V was pared by 7 bases and J by 1 base, with 7 bases between. A few counts support this clonotype. Antigen: not known. The study enrolled patients aged 18 to 65 with newly diagnosed hyperthyroidism of under 2 months' duration. Diagnostic decisions used clinical symptoms, serum thyroxine and TRAb, thyroid ultrasound and orbital computed tomography. This blood was taken when hyperthyroidism was first diagnosed, before any ophthalmopathy symptoms existed. RNA transcripts gave rise to amplified TCR beta CDR3 regions. A first-round RT-PCR of the TCR CDR3 used the HTBI primer set. From the multiplex PCR reads, TCRdb called clonotypes with MiXCR, one entry per CDR3 protein. The repertoire includes a few hundred thousand distinct CDR3 sequences, approximately 14% of them detected once, and almost 6% sits in the top ten.

The rearrangement joins TRBV2 to TRBJ2-5, with D hard to call. What was sequenced was blood. The receptor was derived from a woman aged 25 to 39 with Graves' hyperthyroidism that later progressed to Graves' ophthalmopathy. CDR3 bases: TGTGCCAGCAATCCTGGCCAAGAGACCCAGTACTTC. It translates to CASNPGQETQYF.